One and the same sample provided the 24 T cell receptor beta chains below, sequenced in a study of OX40 agonist ivuxolimab in advanced cancers. Only in-frame clones appear in the TCRdb table, and some are missing; sequencing was by immunoSEQ multiplex PCR. The sample consists of roughly 90,000 clones, roughly nine tenths of them appearing once. The material was CD4+ or CD8+ T cells sorted from blood, obtained in a trial of the OX40 agonist ivuxolimab. The receptors come from an adult with an advanced solid tumor such as melanoma, head and neck, liver or kidney cancer.

The chain has TRBV5-1 and TRBJ1-1, with 8 bases that match TRBD1. V was clipped by 5 bases and J by 3 bases; unmatched bases: 3. This CDR3 is 13 amino acids long. Germline assignment: CDR1 SGHRS and CDR2 YFSETQ. This CDR3 is CASSRTGYTEAFF. CDR3 nucleotides: TGCGCCAGCAGTAGGACAGGGTACACTGAAGCTTTCTTT.

The chain recombines TRBV28 with TRBJ2-7; D could derive from TRBD1 or TRBD2 (5 bases each). CDR1 MDHEN and CDR2 SYDVKM come from the germline V gene. V lost 3 bases and J 7 bases, leaving 16 bases between the germline ends. The CDR3 extends over 14 amino acids. CDR3 sequence reads: CASSFPGGWGEQYF. The CDR3 nucleotides are TGTGCCAGCAGTTTTCCAGGCGGCTGGGGGGAGCAGTACTTC.

The chain has TRBV18 and TRBJ2-3, with D perhaps matching TRBD2 (6 bases). With 3 bases removed from V and 4 bases from J, the gap between germline ends came to 17 bases. Germline lookup yields CDR1 KGHSH and CDR2 LQKENI. The CDR3 is 16 amino acids. DNA for the CDR3: TGTGCCAGCTCACCGGCCGTAGCGGCACGGCCAGATACGCAGTATTTT. Translation gives CASSPAVAARPDTQYF.

With regard to this clone: This same CDR3 is encoded by further DNA sequences in the sample. V and J are TRBV5-8 and TRBJ2-7; 8 bases map to TRBD2. The germline gives CDR1 SGHTS, CDR2 YDEGEE. J was trimmed by 5 bases and V by 0 bases; bases with no gene match: 7. This CDR3 is 15 amino acids long. CDR3 sequence (DNA): TGTGCCAGCAGCTTGGAGGGCGGGAGGAGCGACGAGCAGTACTTC. Translating it yields CASSLEGGRSDEQYF.

V is TRBV9 and J is TRBJ2-2; maybe TRBD1 (5 bases). The germline V and J ends were trimmed by 0 bases and 4 bases, with 7 bases remaining between them. Per the germline V gene, CDR1 is SGDLS and CDR2 is YYNGEE. The CDR3 runs to 14 residues. CDR3 coding DNA: TGTGCCAGCAGCGTAGGCAGGGCCACCGGGGAGCTGTTTTTT. Residues: CASSVGRATGELFF.

This sequence joins TRBV6-1 and TRBJ1-3; 8 bases map to TRBD1. There are 14 residues in the CDR3. Germline CDR1 MNHNS, CDR2 SASEGT. The V segment lost 1 base and the J segment 4 bases; nucleotides outside the gene matches: 0. The DNA for the CDR3 is TGTGCCAGCAGTGAAGGGACAGGGGGAAACACCATATATTTT. Its protein product is CASSEGTGGNTIYF.

The rearrangement uses TRBV7-3 and TRBJ2-5; 10 bases are a match to TRBD2. The trim removed 3 bases at V and 2 bases at J, leaving 3 bases unmatched. Germline V gene data show CDR1 as SGHTA and CDR2 as FQGTGA. This CDR3 contains 15 residues. CDR3 amino acids: CASSFLSGRQETQYF. The CDR3 region has the DNA TGTGCCAGCAGCTTCCTTAGCGGGAGGCAAGAGACCCAGTACTTC.

The chain joins TRBV2 to TRBJ1-5, with 7 bases fitting TRBD1. The V segment lost 0 bases and the J segment 5 bases; nucleotides outside the gene matches: 7. This CDR3 is built from 16 residues. Germline CDR1 reads SNHLY; CDR2 reads FYNNEI. CDR3 in amino acids: CASSEAPGQADQPQHF. In DNA form, the CDR3 reads TGTGCCAGCAGTGAAGCGCCCGGACAGGCAGATCAGCCCCAGCATTTT.

The chain recombines TRBV10-3 with TRBJ1-1; D not certain. The CDR3 contains 13 residues. CDR1 is ENHRY, CDR2 SYGVKD, per germline. V was shortened by 6 bases and J by 2 bases, with 10 bases between the two germline ends. The CDR3 is CAIRNRANTEAFF. DNA of the CDR3: TGTGCCATCAGAAACCGGGCTAACACTGAAGCTTTCTTT.

V is TRBV2 and J is TRBJ1-5; D may be TRBD1 (5 bases). Germline values: CDR1 SNHLY, CDR2 FYNNEI. The V end lost 6 bases, the J end lost 1 base, and 7 bases lay between the germline ends. The CDR3 is 13 residues long. This chain's CDR3 is CASSRDSNQPQHF. The CDR3 nucleotides are TGTGCCAGCAGCCGGGACAGCAATCAGCCCCAGCATTTT.

The rearrangement joins TRBV5-6 to TRBJ2-1; a weak D match, TRBD2 (6 bases). This CDR3 region has 13 residues. The germline CDR1 and CDR2 sequences are SGHDT and YYEEEE. V lost 0 bases and J 9 bases, leaving 10 bases between the germline ends. CDR3 sequence (DNA): TGTGCCAGCAGCTTGGGAAGAGCGGGTGAGCAGTTCTTC. Translated, it gives CASSLGRAGEQFF.

J is TRBJ2-3 and V is TRBV30; D gene uncertain. Germline values: CDR1 GTSNPN, CDR2 SVGIG (reference sequence). The V end lost 0 bases, the J end lost 0 bases, and 16 bases lay between the germline ends. CDR3 length equals 17 residues. CDR3 sequence (DNA): TGTGCCTGGAGTGTAGGTTTTCGGCGGAGCAGCACAGATACGCAGTATTTT. Translation gives CAWSVGFRRSSTDTQYF.

The chain carries TRBV19 and TRBJ2-1; a possible D gene is TRBD2 (5 bases). The V end lost 7 bases, the J end lost 4 bases, and 11 bases lay between the germline ends. CDR1 and CDR2 from the germline V gene are LNHDA and SQIVND (reference sequence). This CDR3 has 13 amino acids. DNA of the CDR3: TGTGCCAGTACTACGGGATTATACAATGAGCAGTTCTTC. The encoded protein is CASTTGLYNEQFF.

This chain connects TRBV6-5 to TRBJ2-3; 7 bases fit TRBD1. The CDR3 totals 15 residues. Germline V lookup: CDR1 MNHEY, CDR2 SVGAGI. Trimming cost V 5 bases and J 1 base; bases outside gene matches: 6. The CDR3 nucleotides read TGTGCCAGCAGTCGTCCTGGGACAGGCACAGATACGCAGTATTTT. This gives the protein CASSRPGTGTDTQYF.

This chain connects TRBV30 to TRBJ1-5; the D is unclear. From germline, CDR1 is GTSNPN and CDR2 SVGIG (reference sequence). This CDR3 comprises 15 residues. V lost 0 bases, J lost 3 bases, and 12 bases lay in between. The CDR3 protein is CAWSVNGYDNQPQHF. The CDR3 region has the DNA TGTGCCTGGAGTGTAAATGGCTATGACAATCAGCCCCAGCATTTT.

Of note for this clone: It is likely a read error, because the conserved phenylalanine at the end of the CDR3 is missing. The CDR3 is CASSLADTYGYTL. In DNA, the CDR3 is TGTGCCAGCAGTTTAGCGGACACCTATGGCTACACCCTC. This chain joins TRBV28 and TRBJ1-2, with a tentative D call TRBD1 (5 bases). V dropped 2 bases and J dropped 4 bases, with 8 bases sitting between them. Germline values: CDR1 MDHEN, CDR2 SYDVKM. The CDR3 sequence is 13 residues long.

The rearrangement uses TRBV6-5 and TRBJ1-1, with a weak D call TRBD1 (5 bases). With 2 bases removed from V and 3 bases from J, the gap between germline ends came to 10 bases. The germline V gene has CDR1 MNHEY and CDR2 SVGAGI. The CDR3 consists of 14 residues. CDR3 bases: TGTGCCAGCAGTTACATGGGACGGGACACTGAAGCTTTCTTT. It codes for CASSYMGRDTEAFF.

The V gene is TRBV11-3, the J gene TRBJ2-5; D is perhaps TRBD1 (5 bases). Germline values: CDR1 SGHNT, CDR2 YENEEA. CDR3 length: 15 amino acids. V lost 3 bases and J 6 bases, leaving 17 bases between the germline ends. CDR3 DNA sequence: TGTGCCAGCAGCTTGCTCAGGGATCTCCGCCAGACCCAGTACTTC. Translation gives CASSLLRDLRQTQYF.

This chain joins TRBV27 and TRBJ1-5; D gene unclear. The germline gives CDR1 MNHEY, CDR2 SMNVEV (reference sequence). V was clipped by 11 bases and J by 2 bases, with 13 bases between them. This CDR3 is built from 13 residues. CDR3 amino acids: CASAGIGNQPQHF. The CDR3 region has the DNA TGTGCCTCGGCCGGAATCGGCAATCAGCCCCAGCATTTT.

The chain recombines TRBV27 with TRBJ1-5; 8 positions match TRBD1. J was trimmed by 3 bases and V by 5 bases; bases with no gene match: 9. The CDR3 runs 16 residues. From germline, CDR1 is MNHEY and CDR2 SMNVEV (reference sequence). DNA of the CDR3: TGTGCCAGCAGTCCAACCGACAGGGGACACAATCAGCCCCAGCATTTT. This translates into CASSPTDRGHNQPQHF.

This sequence joins TRBV30 and TRBJ1-6; TRBD1 might be the D (5 bases). V was clipped by 6 bases and J by 10 bases, with 28 bases between them. CDR1 is GTSNPN, CDR2 SVGIG, per germline (reference sequence). The CDR3 covers 17 residues. CDR3 sequence: CACAPRDVRSIWSPLHF. In DNA, the CDR3 is TGTGCCTGCGCCCCCAGGGATGTGCGGTCGATCTGGTCACCCCTCCACTTT.

This clone was picked up a small number of times. This rearrangement joins TRBV7-9 to TRBJ2-3, with D perhaps assigned TRBD1 or TRBD2 (5 bases each). This CDR3 has 15 residues. From germline, CDR1 is SEHNR and CDR2 FQNEAQ (reference sequence). Trimming removed 5 bases from V and 4 bases from J, with 16 bases in between. For the CDR3, the DNA is TGTGCCAGCAGCCTCGACACAAGAGGGGCAGATACGCAGTATTTT. Amino acid sequence: CASSLDTRGADTQYF.

The genes are TRBV11-1 and TRBJ2-7; TRBD1 matches at 9 bases. This CDR3 is built from 16 residues. Per the germline V gene, CDR1 is SGHAT and CDR2 is FQDESV (reference sequence). The V gene end was trimmed by 1 base and the J gene end by 5 bases; junction bases not matched to a gene: 9. The CDR3 DNA sequence: TGTGCCAGCAGCTTAGATTGGCCGACAGGGGGACACGAGCAGTACTTC. Amino acid sequence: CASSLDWPTGGHEQYF.

The rearrangement joins TRBV30 to TRBJ2-7; D is uncertain. CDR3 length equals 16 residues. Germline V gene data show CDR1 as GTSNPN and CDR2 as SVGIG (reference sequence). With 0 bases removed from V and 0 bases from J, the gap between germline ends came to 15 bases. The CDR3 is CAWSVRKPLSSYEQYF. The CDR3 DNA reads TGTGCCTGGAGTGTACGAAAACCATTAAGCTCCTACGAGCAGTACTTC.